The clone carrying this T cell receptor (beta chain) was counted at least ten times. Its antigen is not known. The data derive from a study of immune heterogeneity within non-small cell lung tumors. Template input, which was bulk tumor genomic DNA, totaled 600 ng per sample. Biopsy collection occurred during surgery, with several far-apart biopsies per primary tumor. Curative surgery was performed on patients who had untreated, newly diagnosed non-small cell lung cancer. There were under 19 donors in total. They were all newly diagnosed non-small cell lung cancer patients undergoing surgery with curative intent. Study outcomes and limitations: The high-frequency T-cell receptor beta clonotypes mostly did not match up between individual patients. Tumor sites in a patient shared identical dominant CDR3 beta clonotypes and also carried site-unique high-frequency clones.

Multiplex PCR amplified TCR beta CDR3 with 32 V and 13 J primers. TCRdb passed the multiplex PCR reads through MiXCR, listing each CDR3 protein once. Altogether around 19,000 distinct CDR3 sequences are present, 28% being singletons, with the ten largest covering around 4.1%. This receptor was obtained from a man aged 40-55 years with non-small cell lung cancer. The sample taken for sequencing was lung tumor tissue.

The CDR3 here is CASSYGQVYNSPLHF. As DNA, the CDR3 is TGTGCCAGCAGTTACGGACAGGTTTATAATTCACCCCTCCACTTT. The chain joins TRBV6-5 to TRBJ1-6, with 7 bases aligning to TRBD1. V was pared by 2 bases and J by 4 bases, with 2 bases of the junction left unmatched. Germline V gene lookup returns CDR1 MNHEY and CDR2 SVGAGI. The CDR3 is made up of 15 amino acids.